The rows below give T cell receptor beta chains drawn from one sample of a study of T cell repertoires in cytomegalovirus infection. MiXCR was run by TCRdb on the reads, yielding one entry per CDR3 protein. The data contain roughly 200,000 distinct CDR3 sequences, roughly 9% of them singletons. The sample taken for sequencing was PBMCs. Receptors originate from a human donor in good health (CMV status not recorded). Some clones in this sample may be carry-over from other donors' samples. CDR3s include the opening cysteine and the closing phenylalanine or tryptophan. Each record gives: J gene, V gene, CDR3 protein.

j_gene: TRBJ1-2
v_gene: TRBV3-1
CDR3aa: CASSQVRQGFGFGYTF

j_gene: TRBJ2-7
v_gene: TRBV19
CDR3aa: CASSISRGHEQYF

j_gene: TRBJ1-2
v_gene: TRBV28
CDR3aa: CASSPKKTPNYGYTF

j_gene: TRBJ2-3
v_gene: TRBV7-9
CDR3aa: CASALMASGTDTQYF

j_gene: TRBJ2-7
v_gene: TRBV28
CDR3aa: CASSSGRNEQYF

j_gene: TRBJ2-7
v_gene: TRBV7-2
CDR3aa: CASRLAGGPYEQYF

j_gene: TRBJ1-2
v_gene: TRBV20-1
CDR3aa: CSASGGNPGYTF

j_gene: TRBJ2-2
v_gene: TRBV7-2
CDR3aa: CASSLSWWSSWTGELFF

j_gene: TRBJ1-2
v_gene: TRBV6-5
CDR3aa: CASSYGNYGYTF

j_gene: TRBJ2-1
v_gene: TRBV14
CDR3aa: CASSQETTSGTGYNEQFF

j_gene: TRBJ2-1
v_gene: TRBV28
CDR3aa: CASHETSGTYNNEQFF

j_gene: TRBJ2-2
v_gene: TRBV4-2
CDR3aa: CASSPRTSAGELFF

j_gene: TRBJ2-7
v_gene: TRBV7-6
CDR3aa: CASSSGLADGQYF

j_gene: TRBJ2-3
v_gene: TRBV7-9
CDR3aa: CASSLEALNTQYF

j_gene: TRBJ2-7
v_gene: TRBV7-8
CDR3aa: CASSLETGLGIIVQYF

j_gene: TRBJ2-7
v_gene: TRBV14
CDR3aa: CASSQEFGQGNYEQYF

j_gene: TRBJ1-1
v_gene: TRBV7-2
CDR3aa: CASSLAWTDRFF

j_gene: TRBJ2-5
v_gene: TRBV20-1
CDR3aa: CSARDYRIEETQYF

j_gene: TRBJ2-1
v_gene: TRBV7-2
CDR3aa: CASSLALAGAVEQFF

j_gene: TRBJ2-1
v_gene: TRBV7-2
CDR3aa: CASSLTSGRAFEQFF

j_gene: TRBJ2-2
v_gene: TRBV5-6
CDR3aa: CASSSGGPLNTGELFF

j_gene: TRBJ2-5
v_gene: TRBV12-3/TRBV12-4
CDR3aa: CASSLSGVEETQYF

j_gene: TRBJ1-5
v_gene: TRBV7-2
CDR3aa: CASSLEGGTGLQPQHF

j_gene: TRBJ2-2
v_gene: TRBV29-1
CDR3aa: CSTRSNTGELFF

j_gene: TRBJ2-7
v_gene: TRBV7-2
CDR3aa: CASSPLAGGHEQYF

j_gene: TRBJ1-1
v_gene: TRBV6-1
CDR3aa: CATEGHMNTEAFF

j_gene: TRBJ1-5
v_gene: TRBV19
CDR3aa: CASSAGGKFNQPQHF

j_gene: TRBJ1-4
v_gene: TRBV6-5
CDR3aa: CASRLRGGQTNEKLFF

j_gene: TRBJ1-1
v_gene: TRBV7-2
CDR3aa: CASSRSRGANTEAFF

j_gene: TRBJ1-5
v_gene: TRBV7-2
CDR3aa: CASSFEGYSNQPQHF

j_gene: TRBJ2-1
v_gene: TRBV28
CDR3aa: CASSFHRLTSSYNEQFF

j_gene: TRBJ2-5
v_gene: TRBV28
CDR3aa: CASSFVSGRETQYF

j_gene: TRBJ1-2
v_gene: TRBV6-4
CDR3aa: CASSVDGGANYGYTF

j_gene: TRBJ1-2
v_gene: TRBV5-4
CDR3aa: CASSGTGRDGYTF

j_gene: TRBJ1-2
v_gene: TRBV19
CDR3aa: CASSLRGTGPAF

j_gene: TRBJ1-1
v_gene: TRBV7-2
CDR3aa: CASREPGQAEAFF

j_gene: TRBJ1-2
v_gene: TRBV19
CDR3aa: CASRRLGGYSGDGYTF

j_gene: TRBJ2-5
v_gene: TRBV7-2
CDR3aa: CASSSGQGRGETQYF

j_gene: TRBJ2-1
v_gene: TRBV7-9
CDR3aa: CASSGRTSGDEQFF

j_gene: TRBJ2-1
v_gene: TRBV7-2
CDR3aa: CASSYRNEQFF

j_gene: TRBJ1-3
v_gene: TRBV12-3/TRBV12-4
CDR3aa: CASSLGAEGNTIYF

j_gene: TRBJ2-1
v_gene: TRBV4-1
CDR3aa: CASSQGQGDAYNEQFF

j_gene: TRBJ1-5
v_gene: TRBV7-2
CDR3aa: CASSHPGEYQPQHF

j_gene: TRBJ1-1
v_gene: TRBV19
CDR3aa: CASSAPDKFNTEAFF

j_gene: TRBJ2-7
v_gene: TRBV19
CDR3aa: CASSIAATESYEQYF